This T cell receptor beta chain derives from a study of Ad26.COV2.S vaccination and SARS-CoV-2 variants. Across the study: The vaccine Ad26.COV2.S was put into the muscle once, or twice with 56 days between.

This sample's treatment: about 20 received Ad26.COV2.S at low or high dose, single or two shots; roughly five received placebo; per-sample allocation not given. The samples date from day 63 after the first vaccine or placebo injection. Recruitment in Boston yielded a donor of adult age, 18-55 years. The study used a vaccine consisting of an Ad26 vector that expressed Wuhan-strain SARS-CoV-2 spike. Some clones are missing from TCRdb's copy, which holds only in-frame ones; the method was immunoSEQ multiplex PCR. This table has 410,000 or so clones, 90% appearing once. The germline V gene has CDR1 KGHSH and CDR2 LQKENI. With 0 bases clipped from V and 6 bases from J, the junction kept 3 bases outside the gene matches. This CDR3 contains 16 residues.

The starting material was peripheral blood, obtained in a trial of Ad26.COV2.S vaccine versus placebo. This receptor was identified in a person aged 18-60 years who received the Ad26.COV2.S COVID-19 vaccine or a placebo. This chain uses TRBV18 with TRBJ2-2; 11 nucleotides match TRBD2. In DNA form, the CDR3 reads TGTGCCAGCTCACCACCGTCTAGCGGGAGGTCCGGGGAGCTGTTTTTT. Protein product: CASSPPSSGRSGELFF.